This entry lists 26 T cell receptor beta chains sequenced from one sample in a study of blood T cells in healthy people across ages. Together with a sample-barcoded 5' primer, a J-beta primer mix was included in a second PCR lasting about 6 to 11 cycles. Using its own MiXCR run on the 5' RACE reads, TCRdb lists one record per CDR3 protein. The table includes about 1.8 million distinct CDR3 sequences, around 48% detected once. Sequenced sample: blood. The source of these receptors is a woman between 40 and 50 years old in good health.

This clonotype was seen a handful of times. CDR3 sequence reads: CASSFGGQADTQYF. CDR3 DNA sequence: TGTGCCAGCAGTTTCGGGGGGCAAGCAGATACGCAGTATTTT. The chain has TRBV12-3 or TRBV12-4 and TRBJ2-3; D is possibly TRBD2 (7 bases). V was trimmed by 3 bases and J by 4 bases, leaving 11 bases between them. The CDR3 length is 14 residues.

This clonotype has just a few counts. The CDR3 protein is CASSWSGGRTDTQYF. The CDR3 DNA reads TGTGCCAGCAGCTGGAGCGGGGGTCGCACAGATACGCAGTATTTT. The chain couples TRBV7-2 to TRBJ2-3, with 8 bases identical to TRBD2. In germline, CDR1 is SGHTA, CDR2 FQGNSA. Trimming cost V 4 bases and J 1 base; bases outside gene matches: 4. The length of the CDR3 is 15 residues.

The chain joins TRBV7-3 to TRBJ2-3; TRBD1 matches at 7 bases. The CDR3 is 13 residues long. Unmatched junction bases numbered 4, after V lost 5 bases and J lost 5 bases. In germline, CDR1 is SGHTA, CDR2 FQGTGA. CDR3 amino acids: CASSATGVDTQYF. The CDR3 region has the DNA TGTGCCAGCAGCGCTACAGGGGTAGATACGCAGTATTTT.

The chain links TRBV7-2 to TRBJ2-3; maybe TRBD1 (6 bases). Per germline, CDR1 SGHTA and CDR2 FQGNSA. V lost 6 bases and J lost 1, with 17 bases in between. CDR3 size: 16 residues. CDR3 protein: CASRVNSGAGTDTQYF. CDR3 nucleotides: TGTGCCAGCAGGGTCAACTCAGGGGCCGGCACAGATACGCAGTATTTT.

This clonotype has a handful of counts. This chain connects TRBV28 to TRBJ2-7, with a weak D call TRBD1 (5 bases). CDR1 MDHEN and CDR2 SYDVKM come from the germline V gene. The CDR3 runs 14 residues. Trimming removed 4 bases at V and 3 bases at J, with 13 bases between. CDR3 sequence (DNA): TGTGCCAGCAGTTCTGCCCGACAGAACTACGAGCAGTACTTC. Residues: CASSSARQNYEQYF. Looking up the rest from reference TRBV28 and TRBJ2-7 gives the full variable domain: DVKVTQSSRYLVKRTGEKVFLECVQDMDHENMFWYRQDPGLGLRLIYFSYDVKMKEKGDIPEGYSVSREKKERFSLILESASTNQTSMYLCASSSARQNYEQYFGPGTRLTVT.

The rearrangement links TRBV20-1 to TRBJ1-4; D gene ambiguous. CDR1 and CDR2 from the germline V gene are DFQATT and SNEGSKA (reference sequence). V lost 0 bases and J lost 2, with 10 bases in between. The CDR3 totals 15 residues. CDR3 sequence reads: CSARDTPQTNEKLFF. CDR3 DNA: TGCAGTGCTAGAGATACTCCACAGACTAATGAAAAACTGTTTTTT.

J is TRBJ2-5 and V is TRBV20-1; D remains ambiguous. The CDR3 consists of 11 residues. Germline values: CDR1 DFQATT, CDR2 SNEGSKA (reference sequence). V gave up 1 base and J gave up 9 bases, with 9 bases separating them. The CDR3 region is CSARGPMSQYF. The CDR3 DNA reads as TGCAGTGCTAGAGGACCGATGTCCCAGTACTTC.

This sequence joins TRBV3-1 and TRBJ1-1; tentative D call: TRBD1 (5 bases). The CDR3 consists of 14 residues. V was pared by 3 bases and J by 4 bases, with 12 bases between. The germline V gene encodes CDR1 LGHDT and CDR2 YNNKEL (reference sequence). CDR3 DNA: TGTGCCAGCAGCCAGTCAGGGACCTCCACTGAAGCTTTCTTT. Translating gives CASSQSGTSTEAFF. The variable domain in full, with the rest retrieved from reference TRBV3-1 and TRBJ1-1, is DTAVSQTPKYLVTQMGNDKSIKCEQNLGHDTMYWYKQDSKKFLKIMFSYNNKELIINETVPNRFSPKSPDKAHLNLHINSLELGDSAVYFCASSQSGTSTEAFFGQGTRLTVV.

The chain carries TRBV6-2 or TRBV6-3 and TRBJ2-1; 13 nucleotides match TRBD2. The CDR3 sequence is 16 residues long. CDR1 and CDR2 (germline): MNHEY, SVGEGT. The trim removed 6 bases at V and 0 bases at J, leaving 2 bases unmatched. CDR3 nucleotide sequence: TGTGCCAGCAGACTAGCGGGGGGGCTCTCCTACAATGAGCAGTTCTTC. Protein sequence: CASRLAGGLSYNEQFF.

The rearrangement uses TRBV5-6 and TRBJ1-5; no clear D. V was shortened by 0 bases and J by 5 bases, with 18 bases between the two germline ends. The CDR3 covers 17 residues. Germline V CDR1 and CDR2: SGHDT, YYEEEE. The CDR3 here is CASSLEGPGRIYQPQHF. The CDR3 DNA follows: TGTGCCAGCAGCTTGGAAGGGCCAGGACGAATATATCAGCCCCAGCATTTT.

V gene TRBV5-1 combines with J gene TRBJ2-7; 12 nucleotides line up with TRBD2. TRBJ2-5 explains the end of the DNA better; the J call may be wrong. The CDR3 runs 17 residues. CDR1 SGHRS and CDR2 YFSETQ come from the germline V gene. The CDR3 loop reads CASSLGGTSGGTKTQYF. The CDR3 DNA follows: TGCGCCAGCAGCTTGGGGGGAACTAGCGGGGGGACGAAGACCCAGTACTTC.

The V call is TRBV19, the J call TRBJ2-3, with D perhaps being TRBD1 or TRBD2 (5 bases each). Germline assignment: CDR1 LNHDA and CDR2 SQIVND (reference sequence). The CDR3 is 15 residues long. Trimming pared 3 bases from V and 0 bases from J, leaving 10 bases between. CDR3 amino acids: CASSIWGPSTDTQYF. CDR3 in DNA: TGTGCCAGTAGTATTTGGGGACCCAGCACAGATACGCAGTATTTT.

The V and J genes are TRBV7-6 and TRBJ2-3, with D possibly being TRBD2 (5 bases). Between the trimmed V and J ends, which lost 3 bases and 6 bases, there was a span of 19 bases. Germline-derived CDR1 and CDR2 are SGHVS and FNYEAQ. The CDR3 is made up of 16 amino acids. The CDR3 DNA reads TGTGCCAGCAGCTTTTCGAGCGGTCCCCCGGGGGATACGCAGTATTTT. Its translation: CASSFSSGPPGDTQYF. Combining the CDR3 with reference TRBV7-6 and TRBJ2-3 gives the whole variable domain GAGVSQSPRYKVTKRGQDVALRCDPISGHVSLYWYRQALGQGPEFLTYFNYEAQQDKSGLPNDRFSAERPEGSISTLTIQRTEQRDSAMYRCASSFSSGPPGDTQYFGPGTRLTVL.

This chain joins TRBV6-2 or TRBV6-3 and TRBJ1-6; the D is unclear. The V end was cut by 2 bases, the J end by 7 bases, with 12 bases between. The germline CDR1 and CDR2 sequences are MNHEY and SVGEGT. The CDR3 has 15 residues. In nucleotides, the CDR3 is TGTGCCAGCAGTTACCCCGAAGGGAAGAATTCACCCCTCCACTTT. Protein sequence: CASSYPEGKNSPLHF.

CDR3 amino acids: CASRFLSNQPQHF. DNA for the CDR3: TGTGCCAGCCGCTTCCTTAGCAATCAGCCCCAGCATTTT. The chain employs TRBV6-2 or TRBV6-3 and TRBJ1-5; D not resolved. Germline assignment: CDR1 MNHEY and CDR2 SVGEGT. This CDR3 has 13 residues. The V end was cut by 8 bases, the J end by 0 bases, with 8 bases between.

The CDR3 loop reads CASSKREGAEAFF. CDR3 DNA sequence: TGTGCCAGCAGTAAAAGGGAGGGGGCTGAAGCTTTCTTT. The chain carries TRBV2 and TRBJ1-1; perhaps TRBD1 as D (6 bases). CDR1 SNHLY and CDR2 FYNNEI come from the germline V gene. Deletions cut 5 bases from V and 6 bases from J, with 13 bases between. CDR3 size: 13 residues. Using reference TRBV2 and TRBJ1-1 for the parts outside the CDR3, the full variable domain is EPEVTQTPSHQVTQMGQEVILRCVPISNHLYFYWYRQILGQKVEFLVSFYNNEISEKSEIFDDQFSVERPDGSNFTLKIRSTKLEDSAMYFCASSKREGAEAFFGQGTRLTVV.

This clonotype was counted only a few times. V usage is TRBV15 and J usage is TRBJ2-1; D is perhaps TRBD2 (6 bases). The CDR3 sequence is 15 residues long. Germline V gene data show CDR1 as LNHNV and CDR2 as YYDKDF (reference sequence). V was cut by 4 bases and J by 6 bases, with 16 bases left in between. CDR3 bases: TGTGCCACCAGCACGAGGAGGGGTTCCGGCAATGAGCAGTTCTTC. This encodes CATSTRRGSGNEQFF.

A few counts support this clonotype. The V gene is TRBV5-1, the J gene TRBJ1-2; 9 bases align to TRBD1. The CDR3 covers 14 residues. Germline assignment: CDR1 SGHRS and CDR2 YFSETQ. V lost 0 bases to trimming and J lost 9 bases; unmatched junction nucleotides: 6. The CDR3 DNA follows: TGCGCCAGCAGCTTGGAAGGGACAGGGAAAAGCTACACCTTC. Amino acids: CASSLEGTGKSYTF.

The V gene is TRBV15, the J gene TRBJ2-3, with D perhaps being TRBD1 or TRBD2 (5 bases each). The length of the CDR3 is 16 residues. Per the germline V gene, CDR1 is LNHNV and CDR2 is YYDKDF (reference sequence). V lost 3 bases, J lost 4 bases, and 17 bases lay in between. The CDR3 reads CATSSGPGTMADTQYF. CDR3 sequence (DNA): TGTGCCACCAGCAGTGGCCCTGGGACGATGGCAGATACGCAGTATTTT.

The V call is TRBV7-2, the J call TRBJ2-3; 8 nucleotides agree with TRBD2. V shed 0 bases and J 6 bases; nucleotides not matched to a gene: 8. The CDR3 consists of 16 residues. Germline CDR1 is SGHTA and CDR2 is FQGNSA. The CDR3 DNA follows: TGTGCCAGCAGCTTAGCGGGCGGGGGGAGGGGTGATACGCAGTATTTT. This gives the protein CASSLAGGGRGDTQYF.

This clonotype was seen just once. This CDR3 is CASSQDPGLTSYNEQYF. CDR3 in DNA: TGCGCCAGCAGCCAAGACCCTGGCCTGACCTCCTACAATGAGCAGTACTTC. The chain combines TRBV4-3 with TRBJ2-7, with unresolved D. Trimming shortened V by 0 bases and J by 7 bases, and 22 bases separated the two germline ends. The CDR3 is 17 amino acids. The germline V gene has CDR1 LGHNA and CDR2 YSLEER.

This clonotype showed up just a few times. The CDR3 coding sequence is TGTGCCAGCAGCCTCTTAGGCGGGGGGTTGTTCTTC. It translates to CASSLLGGGLFF. This sequence joins TRBV7-9 and TRBJ2-1; 8 nucleotides agree with TRBD2. J lost 15 bases, V lost 5 bases, and 9 bases had no gene match. The length of the CDR3 is 12 residues. Germline values: CDR1 SEHNR, CDR2 FQNEAQ (reference sequence).

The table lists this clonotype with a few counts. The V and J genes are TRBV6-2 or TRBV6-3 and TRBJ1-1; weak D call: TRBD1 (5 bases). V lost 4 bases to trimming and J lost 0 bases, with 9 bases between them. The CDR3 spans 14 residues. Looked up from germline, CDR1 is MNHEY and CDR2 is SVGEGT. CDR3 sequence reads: CASSSTVMNTEAFF. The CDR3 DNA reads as TGTGCCAGCAGTTCGACAGTCATGAACACTGAAGCTTTCTTT.

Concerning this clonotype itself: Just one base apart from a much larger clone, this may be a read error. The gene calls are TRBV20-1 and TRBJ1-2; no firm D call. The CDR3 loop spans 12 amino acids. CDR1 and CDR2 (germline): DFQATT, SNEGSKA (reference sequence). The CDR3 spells CSANMNNYGHTF. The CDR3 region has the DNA TGCAGTGCTAACATGAATAACTATGGCCACACCTTC.

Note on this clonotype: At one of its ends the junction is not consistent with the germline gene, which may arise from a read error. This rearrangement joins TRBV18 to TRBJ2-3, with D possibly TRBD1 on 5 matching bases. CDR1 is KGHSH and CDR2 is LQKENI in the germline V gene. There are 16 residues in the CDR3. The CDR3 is CASPPIGAFNTDTQYF. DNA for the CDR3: TGTGCCAGCCCACCTATAGGGGCCTTCAACACAGATACGCAGTATTTT.

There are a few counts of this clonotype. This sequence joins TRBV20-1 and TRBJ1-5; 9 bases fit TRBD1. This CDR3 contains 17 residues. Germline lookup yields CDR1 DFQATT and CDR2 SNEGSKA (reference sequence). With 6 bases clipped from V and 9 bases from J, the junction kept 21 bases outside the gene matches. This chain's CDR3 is CSADVLGRDRAMAPQHF. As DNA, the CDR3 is TGCAGTGCCGACGTCCTCGGTAGGGACAGGGCGATGGCGCCCCAGCATTTT.